This entry concerns a single T cell receptor (beta chain). The same CDR3 arises from other DNA sequences in this sample as well. The data were obtained in a study of blood T cell repertoires in COVID-19. As for the study in general: Some COVID-19 samples were acute and others convalescent; all came from the United States, Italy and Spain. T cells, B-cell-depleted T cells, or PBMCs provided the cDNA or gDNA that served as material.

Study processing details: For nucleated cells, counts were estimated from reference gene primer amplification. Assay used: immunoSEQ multiplex PCR; TCRdb lists only in-frame clones, some missing. That table supplies the V and J calls and clone size; D and trimming were determined from the DNA. The sample lists approximately 210,000 clones, around 89% seen once, with roughly 8.8% in the top ten. The CDR3 runs to 14 residues. Germline loops: CDR1 MNHEY, CDR2 SVGAGI. Trimming took off 0 bases at V and 2 bases at J, with 6 bases between the two ends. Specimen: PBMCs or T cells enriched from blood (not recorded which). The chain recombines TRBV6-5 with TRBJ2-3; D is undetermined. The TCR was taken from a woman aged 18-29 years who had recovered from COVID-19. In DNA, the CDR3 is TGTGCCAGCAGTTACTCGGGCAACACAGATACGCAGTATTTT. This encodes CASSYSGNTDTQYF.